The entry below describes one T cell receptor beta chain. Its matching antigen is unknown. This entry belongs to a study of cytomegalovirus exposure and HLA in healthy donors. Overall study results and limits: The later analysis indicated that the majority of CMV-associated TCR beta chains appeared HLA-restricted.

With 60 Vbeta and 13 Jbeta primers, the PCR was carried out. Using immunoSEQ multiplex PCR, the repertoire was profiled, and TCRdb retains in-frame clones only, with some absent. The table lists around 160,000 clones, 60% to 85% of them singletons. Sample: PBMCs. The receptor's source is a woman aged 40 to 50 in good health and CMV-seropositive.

The CDR3 region is CASSLTREANYGYTF. The DNA for the CDR3 is TGCGCCAGCAGTTTGACCCGGGAAGCTAACTATGGCTACACCTTC. The chain uses TRBV5-1 and TRBJ1-2; no reliable D call. Germline assignment: CDR1 SGHRS and CDR2 YFSETQ. Trimming removed 5 bases at V and 0 bases at J, with 14 bases between. The CDR3 contains 15 residues.